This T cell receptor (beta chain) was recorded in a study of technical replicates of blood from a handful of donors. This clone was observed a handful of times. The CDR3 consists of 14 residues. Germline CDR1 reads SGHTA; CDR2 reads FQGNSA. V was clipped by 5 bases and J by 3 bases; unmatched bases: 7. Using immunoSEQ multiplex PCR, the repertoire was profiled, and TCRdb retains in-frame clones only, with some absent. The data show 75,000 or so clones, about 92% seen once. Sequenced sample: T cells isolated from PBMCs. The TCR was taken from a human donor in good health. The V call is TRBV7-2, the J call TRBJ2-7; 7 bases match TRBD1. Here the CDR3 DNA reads TGTGCCAGCAGCGCTGGACAGGAGTTCTACGAGCAGTACTTC. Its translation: CASSAGQEFYEQYF.